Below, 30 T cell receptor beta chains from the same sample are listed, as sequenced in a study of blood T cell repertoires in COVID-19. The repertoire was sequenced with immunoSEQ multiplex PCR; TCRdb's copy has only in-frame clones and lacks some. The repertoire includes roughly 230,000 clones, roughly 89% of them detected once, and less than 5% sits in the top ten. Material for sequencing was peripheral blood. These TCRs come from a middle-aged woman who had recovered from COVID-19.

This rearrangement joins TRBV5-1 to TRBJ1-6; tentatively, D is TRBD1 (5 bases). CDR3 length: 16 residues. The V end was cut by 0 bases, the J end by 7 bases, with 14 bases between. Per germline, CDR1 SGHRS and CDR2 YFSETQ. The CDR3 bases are TGCGCCAGCAGCTTGGAGGGGACTATTAACAATTCACCCCTCCACTTT. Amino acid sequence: CASSLEGTINNSPLHF.

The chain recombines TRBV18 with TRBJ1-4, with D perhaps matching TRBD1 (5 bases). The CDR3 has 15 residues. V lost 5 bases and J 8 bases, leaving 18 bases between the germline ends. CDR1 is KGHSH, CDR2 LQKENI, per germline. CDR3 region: CASSSREGRMEKLFF. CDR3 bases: TGTGCCAGCTCATCGAGGGAGGGGCGGATGGAAAAACTGTTTTTT. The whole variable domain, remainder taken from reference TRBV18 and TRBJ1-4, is NAGVMQNPRHLVRRRGQEARLRCSPMKGHSHVYWYRQLPEEGLKFMVYLQKENIIDESGMPKERFSAEFPKEGPSILRIQQVVRGDSAAYFCASSSREGRMEKLFFGSGTQLSVL.

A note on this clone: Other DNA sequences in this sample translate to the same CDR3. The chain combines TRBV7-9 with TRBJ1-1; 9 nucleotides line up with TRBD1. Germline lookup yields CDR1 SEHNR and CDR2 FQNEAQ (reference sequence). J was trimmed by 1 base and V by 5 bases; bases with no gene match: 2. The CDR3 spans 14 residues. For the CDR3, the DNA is TGTGCCAGCAGCGTGGGACAGGGGAACACTGAAGCTTTCTTT. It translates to CASSVGQGNTEAFF.

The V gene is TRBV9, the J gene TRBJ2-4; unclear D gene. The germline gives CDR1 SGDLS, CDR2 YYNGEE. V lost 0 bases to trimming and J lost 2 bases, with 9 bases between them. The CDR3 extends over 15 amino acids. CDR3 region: CASSVDPGPKNIQYF. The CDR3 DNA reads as TGTGCCAGCAGCGTAGATCCTGGGCCCAAAAACATTCAGTACTTC.

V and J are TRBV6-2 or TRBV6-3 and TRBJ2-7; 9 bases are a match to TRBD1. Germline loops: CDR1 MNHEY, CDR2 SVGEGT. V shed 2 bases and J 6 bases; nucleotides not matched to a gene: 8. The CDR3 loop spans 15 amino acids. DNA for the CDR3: TGTGCCAGCAGTTACCTCGGGACAGGGAATTCCGAGCAGTACTTC. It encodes CASSYLGTGNSEQYF.

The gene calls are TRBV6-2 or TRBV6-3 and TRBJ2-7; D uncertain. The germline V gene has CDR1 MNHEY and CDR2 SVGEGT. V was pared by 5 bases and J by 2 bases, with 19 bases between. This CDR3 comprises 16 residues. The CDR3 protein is CASSHARRPEPYEQYF. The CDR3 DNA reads TGTGCCAGCAGTCACGCCCGTCGACCGGAGCCCTACGAGCAGTACTTC.

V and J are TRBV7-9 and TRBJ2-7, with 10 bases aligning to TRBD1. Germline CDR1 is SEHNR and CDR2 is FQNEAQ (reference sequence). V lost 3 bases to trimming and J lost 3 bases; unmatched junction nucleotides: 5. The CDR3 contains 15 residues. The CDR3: CASSFPDRGDYEQYV. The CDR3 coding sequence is TGTGCCAGCAGCTTCCCGGACAGGGGGGACTACGAGCAGTACGTC.

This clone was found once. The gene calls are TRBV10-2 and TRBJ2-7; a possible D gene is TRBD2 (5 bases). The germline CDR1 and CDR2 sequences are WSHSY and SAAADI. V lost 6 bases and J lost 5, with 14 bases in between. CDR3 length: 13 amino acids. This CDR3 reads CASSVLDPDEQYF. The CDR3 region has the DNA TGCGCCAGCAGCGTACTAGATCCGGACGAGCAGTACTTC.

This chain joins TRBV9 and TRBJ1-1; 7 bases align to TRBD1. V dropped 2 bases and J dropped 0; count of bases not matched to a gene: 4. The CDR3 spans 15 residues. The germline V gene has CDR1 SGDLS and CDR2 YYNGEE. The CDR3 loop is CASSVETGVNTEAFF. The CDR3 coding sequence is TGTGCCAGCAGCGTCGAAACAGGGGTGAACACTGAAGCTTTCTTT.

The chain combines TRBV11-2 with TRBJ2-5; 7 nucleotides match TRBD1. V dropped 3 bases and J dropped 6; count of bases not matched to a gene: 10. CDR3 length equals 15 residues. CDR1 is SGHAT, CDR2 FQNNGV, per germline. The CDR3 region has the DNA TGTGCCAGCAGCTTGGTCGGGACAGTTGGAAAGACCCAGTACTTC. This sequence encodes CASSLVGTVGKTQYF.

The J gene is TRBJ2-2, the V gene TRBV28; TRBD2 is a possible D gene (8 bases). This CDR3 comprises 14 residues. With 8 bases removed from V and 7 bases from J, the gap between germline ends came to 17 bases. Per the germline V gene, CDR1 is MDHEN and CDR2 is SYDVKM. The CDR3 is CASGTAGEIGELFF. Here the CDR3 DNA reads TGTGCCAGCGGGACAGCGGGGGAAATCGGGGAGCTGTTTTTT.

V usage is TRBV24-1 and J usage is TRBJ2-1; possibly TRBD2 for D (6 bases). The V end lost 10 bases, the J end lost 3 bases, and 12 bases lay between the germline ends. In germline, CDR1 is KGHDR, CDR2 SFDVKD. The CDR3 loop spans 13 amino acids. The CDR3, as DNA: TGTGCCACAAGCCTCGGGGGCTACAATGAGCAGTTCTTC. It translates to CATSLGGYNEQFF.

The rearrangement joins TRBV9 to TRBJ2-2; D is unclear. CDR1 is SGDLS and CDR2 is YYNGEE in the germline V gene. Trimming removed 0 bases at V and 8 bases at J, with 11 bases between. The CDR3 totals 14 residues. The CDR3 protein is CASSVGSWPGELFF. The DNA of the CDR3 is TGTGCCAGCAGCGTAGGTAGCTGGCCGGGGGAGCTGTTTTTT.

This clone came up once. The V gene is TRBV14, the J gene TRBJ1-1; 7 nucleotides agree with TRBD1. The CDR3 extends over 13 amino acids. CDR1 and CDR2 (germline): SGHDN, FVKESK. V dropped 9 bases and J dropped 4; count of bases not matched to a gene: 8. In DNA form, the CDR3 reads TGTGCCAGTGCAACACAGGGGACCACTGAAGCTTTCTTT. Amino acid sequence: CASATQGTTEAFF.

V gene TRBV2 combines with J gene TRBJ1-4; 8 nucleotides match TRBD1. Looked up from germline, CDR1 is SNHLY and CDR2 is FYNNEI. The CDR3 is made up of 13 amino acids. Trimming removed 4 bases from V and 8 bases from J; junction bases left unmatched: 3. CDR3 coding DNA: TGTGCCAGCAGTGGGACAGGGAAGGAAAAACTGTTTTTT. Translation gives CASSGTGKEKLFF.

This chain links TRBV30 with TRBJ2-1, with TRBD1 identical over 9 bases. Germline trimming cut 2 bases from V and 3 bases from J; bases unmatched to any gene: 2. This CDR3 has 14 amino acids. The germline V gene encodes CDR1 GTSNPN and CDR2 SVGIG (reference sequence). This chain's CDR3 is CAWSTGQGYNEQFF. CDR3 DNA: TGTGCCTGGAGTACGGGACAGGGCTACAATGAGCAGTTCTTC.

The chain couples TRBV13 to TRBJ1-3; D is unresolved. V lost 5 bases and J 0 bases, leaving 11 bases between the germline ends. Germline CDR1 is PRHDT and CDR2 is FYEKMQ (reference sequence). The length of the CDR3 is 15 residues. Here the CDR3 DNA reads TGTGCCAGCAGCCTGACGGGTAACTCTGGAAACACCATATATTTT. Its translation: CASSLTGNSGNTIYF.

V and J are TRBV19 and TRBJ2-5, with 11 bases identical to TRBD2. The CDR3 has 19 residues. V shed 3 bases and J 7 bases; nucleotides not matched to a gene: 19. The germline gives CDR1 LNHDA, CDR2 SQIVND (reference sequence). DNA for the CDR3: TGTGCCAGTAGTATCGGGCCCTGGGCTAGCGGGGGGCCTTCGGGGACCCAGTACTTC. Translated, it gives CASSIGPWASGGPSGTQYF.

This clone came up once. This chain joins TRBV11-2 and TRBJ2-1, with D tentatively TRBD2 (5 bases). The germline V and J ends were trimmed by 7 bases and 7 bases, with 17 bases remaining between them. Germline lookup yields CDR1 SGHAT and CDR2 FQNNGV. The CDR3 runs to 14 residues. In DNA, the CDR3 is TGTGCCAGCAACCCCAGTTCCACTAGGAATGAGCAGTTCTTC. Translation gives CASNPSSTRNEQFF.

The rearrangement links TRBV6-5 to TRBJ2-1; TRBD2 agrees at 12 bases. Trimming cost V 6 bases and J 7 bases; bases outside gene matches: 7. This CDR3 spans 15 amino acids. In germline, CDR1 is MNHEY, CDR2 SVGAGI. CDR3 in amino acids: CASRGGLAGRNEQFF. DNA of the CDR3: TGTGCCAGCAGGGGCGGACTAGCGGGAAGAAATGAGCAGTTCTTC.

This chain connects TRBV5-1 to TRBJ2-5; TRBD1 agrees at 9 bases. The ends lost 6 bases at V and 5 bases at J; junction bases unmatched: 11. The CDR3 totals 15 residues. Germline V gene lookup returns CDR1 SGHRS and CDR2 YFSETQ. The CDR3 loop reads CASKGAGGTGETQYF. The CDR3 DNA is TGCGCCAGCAAGGGGGCTGGCGGGACAGGGGAGACCCAGTACTTC.

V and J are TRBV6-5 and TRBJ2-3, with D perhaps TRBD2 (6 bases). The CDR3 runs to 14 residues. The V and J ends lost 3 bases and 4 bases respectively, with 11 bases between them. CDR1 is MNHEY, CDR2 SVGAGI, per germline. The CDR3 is CASSYSGNADTQYF. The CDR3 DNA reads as TGTGCCAGCAGTTATAGCGGCAACGCAGATACGCAGTATTTT.

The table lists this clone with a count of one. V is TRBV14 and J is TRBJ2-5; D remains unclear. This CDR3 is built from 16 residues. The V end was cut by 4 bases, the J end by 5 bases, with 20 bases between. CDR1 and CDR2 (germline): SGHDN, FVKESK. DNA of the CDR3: TGTGCCAGCAGCCTTACCGCTTTCCTATCAGCGGAGACCCAGTACTTC. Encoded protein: CASSLTAFLSAETQYF.

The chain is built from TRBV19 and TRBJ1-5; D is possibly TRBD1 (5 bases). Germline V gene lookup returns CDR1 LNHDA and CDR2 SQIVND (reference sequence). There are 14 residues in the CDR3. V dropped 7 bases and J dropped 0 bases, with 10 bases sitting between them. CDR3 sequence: CASTGRDSNQPQHF. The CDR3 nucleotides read TGTGCCAGTACTGGCAGGGATAGCAATCAGCCCCAGCATTTT.

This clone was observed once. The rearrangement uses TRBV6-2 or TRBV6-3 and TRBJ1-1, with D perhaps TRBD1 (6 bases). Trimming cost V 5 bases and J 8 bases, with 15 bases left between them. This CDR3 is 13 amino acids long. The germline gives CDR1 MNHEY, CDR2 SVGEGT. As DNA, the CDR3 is TGTGCCAGCAGTGGATACAGGGTCATAGAAGCTTTCTTT. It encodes CASSGYRVIEAFF.

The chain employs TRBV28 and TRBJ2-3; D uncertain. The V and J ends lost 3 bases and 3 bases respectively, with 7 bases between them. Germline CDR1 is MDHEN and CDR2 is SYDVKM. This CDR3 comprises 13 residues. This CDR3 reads CASSFLETDTQYF. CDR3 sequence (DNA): TGTGCCAGCAGTTTCCTAGAAACAGATACGCAGTATTTT. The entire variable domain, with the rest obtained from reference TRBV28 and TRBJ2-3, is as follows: DVKVTQSSRYLVKRTGEKVFLECVQDMDHENMFWYRQDPGLGLRLIYFSYDVKMKEKGDIPEGYSVSREKKERFSLILESASTNQTSMYLCASSFLETDTQYFGPGTRLTVL.

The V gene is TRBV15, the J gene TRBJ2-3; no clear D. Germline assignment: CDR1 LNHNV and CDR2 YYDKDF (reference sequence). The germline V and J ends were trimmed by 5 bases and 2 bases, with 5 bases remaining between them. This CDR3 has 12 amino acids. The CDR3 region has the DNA TGTGCCACCAGCCCCCACACAGATACGCAGTATTTT. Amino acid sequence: CATSPHTDTQYF.

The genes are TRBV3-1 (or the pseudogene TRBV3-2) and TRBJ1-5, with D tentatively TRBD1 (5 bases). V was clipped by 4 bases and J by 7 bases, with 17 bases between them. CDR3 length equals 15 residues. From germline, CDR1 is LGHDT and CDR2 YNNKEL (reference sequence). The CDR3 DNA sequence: TGTGCCAGCAGCCGGGGACCGACGGCGGGGCAGCCCCAGCATTTT. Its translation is CASSRGPTAGQPQHF.

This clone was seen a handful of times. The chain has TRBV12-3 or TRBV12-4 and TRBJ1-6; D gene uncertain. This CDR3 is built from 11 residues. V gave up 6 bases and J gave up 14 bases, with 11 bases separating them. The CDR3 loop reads CASSRFATLHF. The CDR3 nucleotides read TGTGCCAGCAGCCGTTTTGCGACCCTCCACTTT.

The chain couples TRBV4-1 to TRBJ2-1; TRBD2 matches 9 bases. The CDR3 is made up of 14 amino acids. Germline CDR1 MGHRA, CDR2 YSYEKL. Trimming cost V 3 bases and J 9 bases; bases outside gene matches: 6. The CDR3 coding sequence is TGCGCCAGCAGCCAGGCGGGAGGGCCAGGTGAGCAGTTCTTC. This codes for CASSQAGGPGEQFF.